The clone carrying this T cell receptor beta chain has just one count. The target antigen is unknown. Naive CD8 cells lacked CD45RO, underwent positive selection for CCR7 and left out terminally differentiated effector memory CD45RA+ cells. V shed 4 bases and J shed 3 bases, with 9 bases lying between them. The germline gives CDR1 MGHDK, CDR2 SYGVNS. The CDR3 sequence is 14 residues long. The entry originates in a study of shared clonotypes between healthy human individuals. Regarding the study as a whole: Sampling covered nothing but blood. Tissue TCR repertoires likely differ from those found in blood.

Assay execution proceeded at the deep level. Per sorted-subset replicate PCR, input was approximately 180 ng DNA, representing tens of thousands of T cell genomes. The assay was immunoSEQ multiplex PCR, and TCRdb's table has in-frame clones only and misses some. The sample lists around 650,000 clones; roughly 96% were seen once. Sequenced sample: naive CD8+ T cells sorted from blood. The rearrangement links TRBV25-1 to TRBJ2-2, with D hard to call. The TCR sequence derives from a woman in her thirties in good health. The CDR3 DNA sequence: TGTGCCAGCAGTGTCCGAGGATACACCGGGGAGCTGTTTTTT. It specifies CASSVRGYTGELFF. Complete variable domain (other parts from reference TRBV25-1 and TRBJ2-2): EADIYQTPRYLVIGTGKKITLECSQTMGHDKMYWYQQDPGMELHLIHYSYGVNSTEKGDLSSESTVSRIRTEHFPLTLESARPSHTSQYLCASSVRGYTGELFFGEGSRLTVL.